A single sample gave rise to the 10 T cell receptor beta chains below, sequenced in a study of a mutant IDH1 vaccine in newly diagnosed glioma. The method was immunoSEQ multiplex PCR; TCRdb's version includes in-frame clones alone and lacks a portion of them. The repertoire holds about 51,000 clones, with around 80% as singletons. What these receptors recognize is not known. Time point denoted: week 5, during vaccination. Topical imiquimod was applied with each vaccine dose, which held 300 ug of mutant IDH1 20-mer peptide. Source: PBMCs, taken from a glioma patient whose treatment included an IDH1 peptide vaccine. The source is a woman aged 40 to 50 with glioma.

The rearrangement links TRBV5-1 to TRBJ1-1; D unclear. The CDR3 sequence is 13 residues long. Germline CDR1 SGHRS, CDR2 YFSETQ. V was cut by 0 bases and J by 7 bases, with 10 bases left in between. CDR3 amino acids: CASSLGSSGEAFF. CDR3 nucleotide sequence: TGCGCCAGCAGCTTGGGGAGTTCCGGTGAAGCTTTCTTT.

This clone was seen just once. The chain recombines TRBV19 with TRBJ2-5; D remains unclear. V was shortened by 6 bases and J by 1 base, with 9 bases between the two germline ends. Germline CDR1 reads LNHDA; CDR2 reads SQIVND (reference sequence). The length of the CDR3 is 13 residues. The CDR3, as DNA: TGTGCCAGTAGGCTTTTGGGCCAAGAGACCCAGTACTTC. Its protein product is CASRLLGQETQYF.

The V and J genes are TRBV19 and TRBJ1-2, with unresolved D. The CDR3 sequence is 14 residues long. Germline CDR1 and CDR2: LNHDA and SQIVND (reference sequence). The germline V and J ends were trimmed by 5 bases and 5 bases, with 15 bases remaining between them. CDR3: CASSPVEVGYGYTF. The CDR3 DNA reads TGTGCCAGTAGTCCCGTAGAAGTGGGGTATGGCTACACCTTC.

The chain couples TRBV15 to TRBJ1-2, with D hard to call. CDR1 is LNHNV, CDR2 YYDKDF, per germline (reference sequence). V shed 1 base and J shed 1 base, with 13 bases lying between them. This CDR3 has 16 residues. Here the CDR3 DNA reads TGTGCCACCAGCAGAGTTCCTCTCGGCGTTAACTATGGCTACACCTTC. Translating it yields CATSRVPLGVNYGYTF.

The chain uses TRBV6-5 and TRBJ2-2, with D unresolved. The CDR3 is 15 amino acids. The V end was cut by 0 bases, the J end by 7 bases, with 12 bases between. Germline CDR1 is MNHEY and CDR2 is SVGAGI. In DNA, the CDR3 is TGTGCCAGCAGTTACTCTACGGGTGGTAGCGGGGAGCTGTTTTTT. Its translation is CASSYSTGGSGELFF.

V is TRBV27 and J is TRBJ1-1, with D tentatively TRBD1 (6 bases). Germline V lookup: CDR1 MNHEY, CDR2 SMNVEV (reference sequence). V lost 7 bases to trimming and J lost 0 bases, with 12 bases between them. The CDR3 totals 14 residues. CDR3 nucleotides: TGTGCCAGCACCCTGACAGGCTTGAACACTGAAGCTTTCTTT. Its translation is CASTLTGLNTEAFF.

This clone has just one count. V and J are TRBV10-1 and TRBJ2-1, with unresolved D. The CDR3 covers 14 residues. The V and J ends lost 2 bases and 9 bases respectively, with 14 bases between them. Germline V CDR1 and CDR2: WNHNN, SYGVQD (reference sequence). The CDR3 region is CASSEGPSGSEQFF. For the CDR3, the DNA is TGCGCCAGCAGTGAGGGGCCCTCCGGTAGTGAGCAGTTCTTC.

This sequence joins TRBV6-5 and TRBJ2-3; D ambiguous. V lost 7 bases and J lost 2, with 13 bases in between. The CDR3 is 14 amino acids. CDR1 is MNHEY, CDR2 SVGAGI, per germline. The DNA of the CDR3 is TGTGCCAGCACTTCTATCTTTCCCACAGATACGCAGTATTTT. The encoded protein is CASTSIFPTDTQYF.

V is TRBV5-1 and J is TRBJ1-2, with TRBD1 identical over 8 bases. V lost 3 bases to trimming and J lost 7 bases; unmatched junction nucleotides: 2. This CDR3 is built from 12 residues. Germline V gives CDR1 SGHRS, CDR2 YFSETQ. The CDR3, as DNA: TGCGCCAGCAGCTCTGACAGGGGTGGCTACACCTTC. Translated: CASSSDRGGYTF.

This sequence joins TRBV4-3 and TRBJ1-4; D is uncertain. This CDR3 is 15 amino acids long. Germline values: CDR1 LGHNA, CDR2 YSLEER. Trimming removed 1 base from V and 5 bases from J, with 11 bases in between. Here the CDR3 reads CASSQGPVENEKLFF. CDR3 sequence (DNA): TGCGCCAGCAGCCAAGGCCCGGTGGAGAATGAAAAACTGTTTTTT.